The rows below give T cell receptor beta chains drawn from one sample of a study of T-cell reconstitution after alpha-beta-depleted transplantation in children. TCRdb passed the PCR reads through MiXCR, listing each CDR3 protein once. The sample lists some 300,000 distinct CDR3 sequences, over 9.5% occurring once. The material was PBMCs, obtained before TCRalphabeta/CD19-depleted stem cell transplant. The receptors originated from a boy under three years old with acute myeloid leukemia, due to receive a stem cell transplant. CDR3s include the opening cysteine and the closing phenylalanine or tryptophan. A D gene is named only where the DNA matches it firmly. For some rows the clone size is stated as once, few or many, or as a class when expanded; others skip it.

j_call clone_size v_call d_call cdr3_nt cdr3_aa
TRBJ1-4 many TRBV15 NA TGTGCCACCAGCCCCTTAAGGGGTCAGACTAATGAAAAACTGTTTTTT CATSPLRGQTNEKLFF
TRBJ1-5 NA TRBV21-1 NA TGTGCCAGCAGCAAGCCGCCTGGGGGTGCAGATAGCAATCAGCCCCAGCATTTT CASSKPPGGADSNQPQHF
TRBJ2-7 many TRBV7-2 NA TGTGCCAGCAGCTTACAGGCAGTGTGGGACTCCGAGCAGTACTTC CASSLQAVWDSEQYF
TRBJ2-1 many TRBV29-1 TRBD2 TGCAGCGTTGAAGACGGCCTAGCGGGGATCAATGAGCAGTTCTTC CSVEDGLAGINEQFF
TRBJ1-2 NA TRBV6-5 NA TGTGCCAGCAGTTCGACAACCAGGGGCAGGAGGGGGATCGGCTATGGCTACACCTTC CASSSTTRGRRGIGYGYTF
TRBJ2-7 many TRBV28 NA TGTGCCAGCAGTTTGATGGGGGGTCGCTACGAGCAGTACTTC CASSLMGGRYEQYF
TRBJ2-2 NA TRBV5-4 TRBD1 TGTGCCAGCAGCATGGACAGGAGGAACACCGGGGAGCTGTTTTTT CASSMDRRNTGELFF
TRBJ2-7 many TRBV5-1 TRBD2 TGCGCCAGCAGCTTTACAGGACTAGCGGGATCTAAGCAGTACTTC CASSFTGLAGSKQYF
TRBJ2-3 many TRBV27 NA TGTGCCAGCAGTTTCCGGGCAGGGGACTCAGATACGCAGTATTTT CASSFRAGDSDTQYF
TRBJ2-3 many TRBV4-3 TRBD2 TGCGCCAGCAGCCAAGGTGTTTACGGGAGGCTAGCGGGACTCACAGATACGCAGTATTTT CASSQGVYGRLAGLTDTQYF
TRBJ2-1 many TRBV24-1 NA TGTGCCACCAGTGCCTCGCCGGGGGTGGGGAATGAGCAGTTCTTC CATSASPGVGNEQFF
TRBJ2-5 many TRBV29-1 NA TGCAGCGTTGCGCGTTTCACCGAGGGCCAGTACTTC CSVARFTEGQYF
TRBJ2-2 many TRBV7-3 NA TGTGCCAGCAGCGACAACAGGGCCGGGGAGCTGTTTTTT CASSDNRAGELFF
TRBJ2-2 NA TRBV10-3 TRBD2 TGTGCCATCAGTGAGAAAAGACTAGCGGGAGCCGGGGAGCTGTTTTTT CAISEKRLAGAGELFF
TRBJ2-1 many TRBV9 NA TGTGCCAGCAGCGTAGGAATTCAGGTAAATGAGCAGTTCTTC CASSVGIQVNEQFF
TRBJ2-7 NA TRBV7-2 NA TGTGCCAGCAGCTTAGCGATTAGCCCCTACGAGCAGTACTTC CASSLAISPYEQYF
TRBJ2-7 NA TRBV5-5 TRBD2 TGTGCCAGCAGCTCCCCGGTGGGACTAGCGTCCTACGAGCAGTACTTC CASSSPVGLASYEQYF
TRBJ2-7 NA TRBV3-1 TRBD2 TGTGCCAGCAGCCACACTAGCGGGGCCCTGAGGGGGCAGTACTTC CASSHTSGALRGQYF
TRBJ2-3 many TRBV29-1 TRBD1 TGCAGCGTACCGACAGGGGGCACAGATACGCAGTATTTT CSVPTGGTDTQYF
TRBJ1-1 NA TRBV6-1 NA TGTGCCAGCAGCGGAAACAGGGTGGGCACTGAAGCTTTCTTT CASSGNRVGTEAFF
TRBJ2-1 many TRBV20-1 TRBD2 TGCAGTGCTCCCGGGACTAGCTCCTACAATGAGCAGTTCTTC CSAPGTSSYNEQFF
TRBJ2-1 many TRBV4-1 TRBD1 TGCGCCAGCAGCCAACACGGACAGGGTAGAGGCTCCTACAATGAGCAGTTCTTC CASSQHGQGRGSYNEQFF
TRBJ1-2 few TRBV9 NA TGTGCCAGCAGCCCATGGAATTGGGTAAACTATGGCTACACCTTC CASSPWNWVNYGYTF
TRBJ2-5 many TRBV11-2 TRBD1 TGTGCCAGCAGACAGGACAGGTCGACCCAGTACTTC CASRQDRSTQYF
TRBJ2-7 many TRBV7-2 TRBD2 TGTGCCAGCAGCTTATATACGTCTAAACGCGGGAGCTACGAGCAGTACTTC CASSLYTSKRGSYEQYF
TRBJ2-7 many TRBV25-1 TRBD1 TGTGCCAGCAGTCCCGGGACAGGCATCTACGAGCAGTACTTC CASSPGTGIYEQYF
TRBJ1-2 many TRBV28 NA TGTGCCAGCAGTTTCCTATACAGGGCCCTCTATGGCTACACCTTC CASSFLYRALYGYTF
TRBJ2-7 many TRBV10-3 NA TGTGCCATCAGTGGTGGCGGCTCCTACGAGCAGTACTTC CAISGGGSYEQYF
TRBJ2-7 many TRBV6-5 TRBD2 TGTGCCAGCAGTTATGGACTAGCGGCGGTCTACGAGCAGTACTTC CASSYGLAAVYEQYF
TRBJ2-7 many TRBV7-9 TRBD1 TGTGCCAGCAGGACAGGGGTAGACGAGCAGTACTTC CASRTGVDEQYF
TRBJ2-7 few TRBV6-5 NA TGTGCCAGCAGTTACTCGACCTGGGGGTCCTACGAGCAGTACTTC CASSYSTWGSYEQYF
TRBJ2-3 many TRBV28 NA TGTGCCATTCGGCGAAGGGCGGATACGCAGTATTTT CAIRRRADTQYF
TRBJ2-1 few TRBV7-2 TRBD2 TGTGCCAGCAGCTTAGGGCTAGCGGGGGGGGGCAATGAGCAGTTCTTC CASSLGLAGGGNEQFF
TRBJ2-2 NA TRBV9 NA TGTGCCAGCAGCCCAGGTACAGGGAGCCCCGCGAACACCGGGGAGCTGTTTTTT CASSPGTGSPANTGELFF
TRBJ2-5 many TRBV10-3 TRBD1 TGTGCCATCAGCGAAGGGGGCCCAGAGTACTTC CAISEGGPEYF
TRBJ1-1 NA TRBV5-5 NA TGTGCCAGCAGCTTGAAGGCACAAGCCTTGAACACTGAAGCTTTCTTT CASSLKAQALNTEAFF
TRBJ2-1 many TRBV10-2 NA TGCGCCAGCAGTTCCGTTCTAGGGAATGAGCAGTTCTTC CASSSVLGNEQFF
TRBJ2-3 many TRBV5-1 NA TGCGCCAGCAGCTTGGTGGGGGTCGGCACAGATACGCAGTATTTT CASSLVGVGTDTQYF
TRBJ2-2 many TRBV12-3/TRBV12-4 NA TGTGCCAGCAGTTTAAACCGTCAGGGAATCGGGGAGCTGTTTTTT CASSLNRQGIGELFF
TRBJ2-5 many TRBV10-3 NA TGTGCCATCACCCCGGGGGGCGGCCAAGAGACCCAGTACTTC CAITPGGGQETQYF
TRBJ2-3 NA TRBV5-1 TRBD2 TGCGCCAGCAGCCCAGCGGGAGTGACAGATACGCAGTATTTT CASSPAGVTDTQYF
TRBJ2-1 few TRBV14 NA TGTGCCAGCAGCCAAGAATCGGTATTGGGCAGAGGGAATGAGCAGTTCTTC CASSQESVLGRGNEQFF